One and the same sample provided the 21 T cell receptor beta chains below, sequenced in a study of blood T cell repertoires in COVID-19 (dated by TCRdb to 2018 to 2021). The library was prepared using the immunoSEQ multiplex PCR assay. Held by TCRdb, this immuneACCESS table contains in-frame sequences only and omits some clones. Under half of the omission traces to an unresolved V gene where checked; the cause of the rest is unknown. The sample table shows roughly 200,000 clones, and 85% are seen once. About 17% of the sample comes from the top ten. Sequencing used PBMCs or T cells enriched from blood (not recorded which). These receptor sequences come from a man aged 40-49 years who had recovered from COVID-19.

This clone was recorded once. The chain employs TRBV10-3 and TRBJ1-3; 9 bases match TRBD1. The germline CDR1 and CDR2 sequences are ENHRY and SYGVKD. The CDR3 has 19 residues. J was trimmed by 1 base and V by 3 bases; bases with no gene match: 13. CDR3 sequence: CAISDLAGTGKWSGNTIYF. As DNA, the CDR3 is TGTGCCATCAGTGATTTGGCCGGGACAGGGAAGTGGTCTGGAAACACCATATATTTT.

Here the CDR3 reads CASSQAGPNNEQFF. CDR3 DNA sequence: TGTGCCAGCAGCCAGGCGGGACCTAACAATGAGCAGTTCTTC. This chain links TRBV14 with TRBJ2-1; tentatively, D is TRBD2 (6 bases). Germline CDR1 is SGHDN and CDR2 is FVKESK. The CDR3 spans 14 residues. Trimming shortened V by 3 bases and J by 5 bases, and 11 bases separated the two germline ends.

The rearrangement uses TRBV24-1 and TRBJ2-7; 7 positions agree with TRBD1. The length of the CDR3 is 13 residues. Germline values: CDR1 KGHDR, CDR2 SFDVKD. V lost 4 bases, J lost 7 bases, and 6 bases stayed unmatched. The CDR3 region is CATSDWGQSEQYF. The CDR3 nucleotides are TGTGCCACCAGTGACTGGGGACAGTCTGAGCAGTACTTC.

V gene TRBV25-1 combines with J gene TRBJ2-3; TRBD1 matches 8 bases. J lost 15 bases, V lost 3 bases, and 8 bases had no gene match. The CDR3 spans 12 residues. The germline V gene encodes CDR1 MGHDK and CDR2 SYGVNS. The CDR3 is CASSDGPGGSYF. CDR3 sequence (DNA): TGTGCCAGCAGTGATGGCCCAGGGGGCTCTTATTTT.

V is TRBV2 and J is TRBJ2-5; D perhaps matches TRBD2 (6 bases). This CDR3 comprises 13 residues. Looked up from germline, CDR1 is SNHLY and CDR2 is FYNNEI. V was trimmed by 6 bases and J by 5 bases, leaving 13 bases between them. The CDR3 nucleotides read TGTGCCAGCAGACTAGCTTGGGGCGAGACCCAGTACTTC. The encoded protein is CASRLAWGETQYF.

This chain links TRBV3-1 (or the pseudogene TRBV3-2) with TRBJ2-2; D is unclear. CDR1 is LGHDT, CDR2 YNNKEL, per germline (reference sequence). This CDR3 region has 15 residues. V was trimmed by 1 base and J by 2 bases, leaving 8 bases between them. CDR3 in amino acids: CASSQVYSNTGELFF. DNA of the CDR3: TGTGCCAGCAGCCAAGTTTATTCCAACACCGGGGAGCTGTTTTTT.

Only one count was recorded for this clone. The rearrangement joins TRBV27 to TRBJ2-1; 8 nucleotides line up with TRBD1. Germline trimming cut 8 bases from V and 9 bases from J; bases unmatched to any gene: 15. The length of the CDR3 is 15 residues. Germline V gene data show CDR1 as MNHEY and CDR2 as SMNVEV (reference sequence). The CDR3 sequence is CASRGQGIWQGEQFF. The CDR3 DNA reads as TGTGCCAGCCGTGGACAGGGAATTTGGCAGGGTGAGCAGTTCTTC.

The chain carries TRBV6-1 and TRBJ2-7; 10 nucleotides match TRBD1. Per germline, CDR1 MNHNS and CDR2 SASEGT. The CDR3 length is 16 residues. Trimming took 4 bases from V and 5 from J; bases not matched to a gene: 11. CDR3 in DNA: TGTGCCAGCAGTGGGTCAGGACAGGGGGTACTCCACGAGCAGTACTTC. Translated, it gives CASSGSGQGVLHEQYF.

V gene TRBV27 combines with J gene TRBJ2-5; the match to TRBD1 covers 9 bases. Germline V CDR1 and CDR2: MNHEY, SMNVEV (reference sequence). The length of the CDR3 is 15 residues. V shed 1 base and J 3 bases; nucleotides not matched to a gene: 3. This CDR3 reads CASSLLGQGEETQYF. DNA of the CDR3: TGTGCCAGCAGTTTATTGGGACAGGGAGAAGAGACCCAGTACTTC.

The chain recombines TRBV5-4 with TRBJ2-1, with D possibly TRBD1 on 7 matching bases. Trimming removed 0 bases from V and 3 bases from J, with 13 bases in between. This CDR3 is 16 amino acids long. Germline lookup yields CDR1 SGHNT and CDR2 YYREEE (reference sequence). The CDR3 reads CASSLDSGGGYNEQFF. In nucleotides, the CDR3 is TGTGCCAGCAGCTTGGACTCAGGGGGAGGCTACAATGAGCAGTTCTTC.

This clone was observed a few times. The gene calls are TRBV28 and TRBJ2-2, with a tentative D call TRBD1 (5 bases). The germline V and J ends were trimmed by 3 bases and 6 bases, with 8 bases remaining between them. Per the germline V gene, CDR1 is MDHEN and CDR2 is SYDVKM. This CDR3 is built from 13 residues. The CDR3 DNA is TGTGCCAGCAGTTTGCCAGGGCCCGGGGAGCTGTTTTTT. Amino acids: CASSLPGPGELFF.

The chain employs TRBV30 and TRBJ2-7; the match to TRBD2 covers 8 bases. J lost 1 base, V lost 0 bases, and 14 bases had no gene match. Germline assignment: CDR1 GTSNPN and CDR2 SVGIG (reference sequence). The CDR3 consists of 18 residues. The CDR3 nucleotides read TGTGCCTGGAGTGTATCTTTAGGGCTAGCGGGTATATCCTACGAGCAGTACTTC. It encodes CAWSVSLGLAGISYEQYF.

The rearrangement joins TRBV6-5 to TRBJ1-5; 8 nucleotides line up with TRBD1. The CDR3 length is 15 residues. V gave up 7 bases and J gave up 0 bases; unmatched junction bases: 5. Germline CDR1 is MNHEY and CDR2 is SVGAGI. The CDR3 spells CASNPGQVSNQPQHF. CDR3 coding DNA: TGTGCCAGCAACCCGGGACAGGTTAGCAATCAGCCCCAGCATTTT.

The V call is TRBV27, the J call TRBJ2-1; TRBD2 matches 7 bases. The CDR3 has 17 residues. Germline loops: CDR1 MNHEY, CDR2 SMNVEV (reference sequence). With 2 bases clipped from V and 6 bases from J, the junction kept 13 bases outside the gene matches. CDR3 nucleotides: TGTGCCAGCAGTTTAATTGTCGTGGGAGGGCCCACCAATGAGCAGTTCTTC. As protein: CASSLIVVGGPTNEQFF.

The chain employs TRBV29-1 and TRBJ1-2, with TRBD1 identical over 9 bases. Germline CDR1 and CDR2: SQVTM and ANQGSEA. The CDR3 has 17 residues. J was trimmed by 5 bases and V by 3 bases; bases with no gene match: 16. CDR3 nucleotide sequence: TGCAGCGTTGATCATTCCGGGACAGGGACCGGTGTGTATGGCTACACCTTC. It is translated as CSVDHSGTGTGVYGYTF.

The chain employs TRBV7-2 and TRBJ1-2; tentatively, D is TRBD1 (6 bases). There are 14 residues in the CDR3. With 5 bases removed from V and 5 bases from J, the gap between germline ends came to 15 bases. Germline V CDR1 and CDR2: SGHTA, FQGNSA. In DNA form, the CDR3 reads TGTGCCAGCAGCCCGGCGGGGGGGGCTTATGGCTACACCTTC. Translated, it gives CASSPAGGAYGYTF.

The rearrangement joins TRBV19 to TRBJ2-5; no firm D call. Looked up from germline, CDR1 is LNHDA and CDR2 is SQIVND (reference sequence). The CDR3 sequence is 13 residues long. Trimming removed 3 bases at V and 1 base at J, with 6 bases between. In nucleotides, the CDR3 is TGTGCCAGTAGTATGCACAGCCAAGAGACCCAGTACTTC. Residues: CASSMHSQETQYF.

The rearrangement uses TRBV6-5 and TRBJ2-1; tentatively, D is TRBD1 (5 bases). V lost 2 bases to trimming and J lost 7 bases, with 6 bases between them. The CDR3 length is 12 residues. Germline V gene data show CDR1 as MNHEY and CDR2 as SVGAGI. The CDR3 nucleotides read TGTGCCAGCAGTTACCAGGGTAATGAGCAGTTCTTC. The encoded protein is CASSYQGNEQFF.

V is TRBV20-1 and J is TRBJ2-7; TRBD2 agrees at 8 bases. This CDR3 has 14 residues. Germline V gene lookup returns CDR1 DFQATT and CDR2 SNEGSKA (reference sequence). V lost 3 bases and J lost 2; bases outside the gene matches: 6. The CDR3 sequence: CSASGGGRTYEQYF. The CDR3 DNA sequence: TGCAGTGCTAGTGGGGGCGGGAGGACCTACGAGCAGTACTTC.

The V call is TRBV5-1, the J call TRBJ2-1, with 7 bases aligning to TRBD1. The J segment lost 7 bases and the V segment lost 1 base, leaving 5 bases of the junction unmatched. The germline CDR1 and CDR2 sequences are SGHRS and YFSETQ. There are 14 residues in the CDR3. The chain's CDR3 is CASSLTGAGNEQFF. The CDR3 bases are TGCGCCAGCAGCTTGACAGGGGCAGGGAATGAGCAGTTCTTC.

The CDR3 DNA reads TGTGCCAGCAGCCGGGACATGAATGAGCAGTTCTTC. Its protein is CASSRDMNEQFF. The rearrangement links TRBV28 to TRBJ2-1; perhaps TRBD1 as D (6 bases). Germline V lookup: CDR1 MDHEN, CDR2 SYDVKM. The CDR3 has 12 amino acids. Trimming took 6 bases from V and 7 from J, leaving 10 bases between them.